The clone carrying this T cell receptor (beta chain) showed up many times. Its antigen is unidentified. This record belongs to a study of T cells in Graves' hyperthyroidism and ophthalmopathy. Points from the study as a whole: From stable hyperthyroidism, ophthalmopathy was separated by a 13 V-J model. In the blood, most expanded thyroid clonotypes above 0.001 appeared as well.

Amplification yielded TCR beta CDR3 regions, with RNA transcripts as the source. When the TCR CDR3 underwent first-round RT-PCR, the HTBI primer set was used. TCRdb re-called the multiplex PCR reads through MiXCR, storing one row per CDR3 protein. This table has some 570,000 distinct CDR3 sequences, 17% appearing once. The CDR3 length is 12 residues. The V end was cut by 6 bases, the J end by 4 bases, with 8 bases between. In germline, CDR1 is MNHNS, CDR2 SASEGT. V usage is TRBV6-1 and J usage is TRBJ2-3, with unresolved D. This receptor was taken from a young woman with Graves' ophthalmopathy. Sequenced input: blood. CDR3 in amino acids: CASRHLSDTQYF. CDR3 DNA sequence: TGTGCCAGCAGGCACTTGTCAGATACGCAGTATTTT.